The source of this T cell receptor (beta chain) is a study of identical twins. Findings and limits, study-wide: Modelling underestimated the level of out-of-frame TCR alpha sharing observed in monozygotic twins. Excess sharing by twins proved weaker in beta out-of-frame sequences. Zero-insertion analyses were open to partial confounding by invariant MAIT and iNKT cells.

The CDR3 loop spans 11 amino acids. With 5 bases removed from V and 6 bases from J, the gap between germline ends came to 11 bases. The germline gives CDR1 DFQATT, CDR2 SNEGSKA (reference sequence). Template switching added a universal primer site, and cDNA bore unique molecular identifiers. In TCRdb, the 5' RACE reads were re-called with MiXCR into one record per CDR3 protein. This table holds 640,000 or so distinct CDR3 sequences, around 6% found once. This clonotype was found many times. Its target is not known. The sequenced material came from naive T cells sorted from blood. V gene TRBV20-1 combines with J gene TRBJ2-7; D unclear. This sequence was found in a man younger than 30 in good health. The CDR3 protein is CSAPLVLEQYF. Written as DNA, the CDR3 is TGCAGTGCTCCTTTAGTGCTCGAGCAGTACTTC.